This is a list of T cell receptor beta chains from one sample in a study of blood T cell repertoires in COVID-19. The table came from immunoSEQ multiplex PCR; TCRdb's copy has only in-frame clones and leaves some out. In the table there are fewer than 75,000 clones, more than 90% of which are singletons. The material sequenced was peripheral blood. The receptors derive from a human donor in a cohort sampled during active COVID-19. CDR3s include the opening cysteine and the closing phenylalanine or tryptophan. Each record gives: V gene, J gene, clone size, D gene, CDR3 protein, CDR3 DNA. D genes are given only for firm matches. Expanded clones get a size class; other rows say once, few or many, or leave the size out.

V gene: TRBV12-3/TRBV12-4
J gene: TRBJ2-7
clone size: .
D gene: .
CDR3 protein: CASSWTMNYEQYF
CDR3 DNA: TGTGCCAGCAGTTGGACAATGAACTACGAGCAGTACTTC

V gene: TRBV7-2
J gene: TRBJ2-7
clone size: .
D gene: TRBD2
CDR3 protein: CASSLRLAGAYEQYF
CDR3 DNA: TGTGCCAGCAGCCTCCGACTAGCGGGAGCCTACGAGCAGTACTTC

V gene: TRBV30
J gene: TRBJ2-7
clone size: .
D gene: .
CDR3 protein: CAWSRGSYEQYF
CDR3 DNA: TGTGCCTGGAGCCGGGGATCCTACGAGCAGTACTTC

V gene: TRBV7-2
J gene: TRBJ2-1
clone size: .
D gene: TRBD1
CDR3 protein: CASSLDRGNEQFF
CDR3 DNA: TGTGCCAGCAGCCTTGACAGGGGGAATGAGCAGTTCTTC

V gene: TRBV18
J gene: TRBJ2-7
clone size: .
D gene: TRBD1
CDR3 protein: CASSAGTGAYEQYF
CDR3 DNA: TGTGCCAGCTCGGCCGGGACAGGGGCCTACGAGCAGTACTTC

V gene: TRBV21-1
J gene: TRBJ2-7
clone size: .
D gene: .
CDR3 protein: CASSKEIAGGPYEQYF
CDR3 DNA: TGTGCCAGCAGCAAAGAAATAGCGGGAGGTCCCTACGAGCAGTACTTC

V gene: TRBV7-2
J gene: TRBJ2-3
clone size: few
D gene: TRBD2
CDR3 protein: CASSPLTSGRKDTQYF
CDR3 DNA: TGTGCCAGCAGCCCTCTGACTAGCGGGAGAAAAGATACGCAGTATTTT

V gene: TRBV5-1
J gene: TRBJ2-3
clone size: .
D gene: TRBD2
CDR3 protein: CASSSLAGSTDTQYF
CDR3 DNA: TGCGCCAGCAGCTCCCTAGCGGGGAGCACAGATACGCAGTATTTT

V gene: TRBV30
J gene: TRBJ2-5
clone size: .
D gene: .
CDR3 protein: CAWSRFSQETQYF
CDR3 DNA: TGTGCCTGGAGCCGGTTTAGCCAAGAGACCCAGTACTTC

V gene: TRBV7-9
J gene: TRBJ2-1
clone size: .
D gene: TRBD2
CDR3 protein: CASSPPPGGSYNEQFF
CDR3 DNA: TGTGCCAGCAGCCCCCCCCCGGGGGGCTCCTACAATGAGCAGTTCTTC

V gene: TRBV11-2
J gene: TRBJ1-3
clone size: .
D gene: .
CDR3 protein: CASSSHSAGGTIYF
CDR3 DNA: TGTGCCAGCAGCTCTCACAGTGCCGGGGGCACCATATATTTT

V gene: TRBV28
J gene: TRBJ1-5
clone size: .
D gene: .
CDR3 protein: CASSFRARGGGNQPQHF
CDR3 DNA: TGTGCCAGCAGTTTTAGAGCCAGGGGAGGGGGTAATCAGCCCCAGCATTTT

V gene: TRBV7-3
J gene: TRBJ1-1
clone size: .
D gene: .
CDR3 protein: CASSLSGTAGSEAFF
CDR3 DNA: TGTGCCAGCAGCTTAAGCGGGACTGCTGGATCTGAAGCTTTCTTT

V gene: TRBV11-2
J gene: TRBJ2-5
clone size: .
D gene: .
CDR3 protein: CASSLGETQYF
CDR3 DNA: TGTGCCAGCAGCTTGGGCGAGACCCAGTACTTC

V gene: TRBV24-1
J gene: TRBJ2-1
clone size: .
D gene: TRBD2
CDR3 protein: CATSDFTSGRGHEQFF
CDR3 DNA: TGTGCCACCAGTGATTTCACTAGCGGGAGGGGGCATGAGCAGTTCTTC

V gene: TRBV10-3
J gene: TRBJ1-2
clone size: .
D gene: .
CDR3 protein: CAISESVESYGYTF
CDR3 DNA: TGTGCCATCAGTGAGTCGGTGGAGTCCTATGGCTACACCTTC

V gene: TRBV10-3
J gene: TRBJ2-7
clone size: .
D gene: TRBD1
CDR3 protein: CAITPGQISYEQYF
CDR3 DNA: TGTGCCATCACCCCGGGACAGATCTCCTACGAGCAGTACTTC

V gene: TRBV27
J gene: TRBJ2-5
clone size: .
D gene: .
CDR3 protein: CASSFWGGRGHRETQYF
CDR3 DNA: TGTGCCAGCAGTTTTTGGGGGGGCAGGGGGCACAGAGAGACCCAGTACTTC

V gene: TRBV5-1
J gene: TRBJ2-5
clone size: once
D gene: TRBD2
CDR3 protein: CASTDPGLAGGGETQYF
CDR3 DNA: TGCGCCAGCACCGACCCGGGACTAGCGGGAGGAGGAGAGACCCAGTACTTC

V gene: TRBV2
J gene: TRBJ2-5
clone size: .
D gene: TRBD2
CDR3 protein: CASSQRTSGAGETQYF
CDR3 DNA: TGTGCCAGCAGTCAGCGGACTAGCGGAGCGGGAGAGACCCAGTACTTC

V gene: TRBV7-9
J gene: TRBJ2-5
clone size: .
D gene: TRBD1
CDR3 protein: CASSWTGTIETQYF
CDR3 DNA: TGTGCCAGCAGCTGGACAGGGACCATAGAGACCCAGTACTTC

V gene: TRBV5-1
J gene: TRBJ2-2
clone size: .
D gene: TRBD1
CDR3 protein: CASSRRQGGIEELFF
CDR3 DNA: TGCGCCAGCAGCCGTAGACAGGGGGGTATCGAGGAGCTGTTTTTT

V gene: TRBV5-4
J gene: TRBJ1-2
clone size: once
D gene: .
CDR3 protein: CASSLDVPPTYGYTF
CDR3 DNA: TGTGCCAGCAGCTTGGATGTCCCCCCTACGTATGGCTACACCTTC

V gene: TRBV4-2
J gene: TRBJ2-1
clone size: .
D gene: .
CDR3 protein: CASSHSPRGDEQFF
CDR3 DNA: TGTGCCAGCAGCCATTCCCCCCGGGGAGATGAGCAGTTCTTC

V gene: TRBV3-1/TRBV3-2
J gene: TRBJ2-1
clone size: .
D gene: TRBD2
CDR3 protein: CASSQDFTSGPISYNEQFF
CDR3 DNA: TGTGCCAGCAGCCAAGATTTCACTAGCGGCCCTATCTCCTACAATGAGCAGTTCTTC

V gene: TRBV7-9
J gene: TRBJ1-2
clone size: once
D gene: .
CDR3 protein: CASSSGGAPSQSYGYTF
CDR3 DNA: TGTGCCAGCAGCTCTGGGGGGGCTCCTTCGCAAAGCTATGGCTACACCTTC

V gene: TRBV5-5
J gene: TRBJ2-2
clone size: .
D gene: .
CDR3 protein: CASSLARVRNTGELFF
CDR3 DNA: TGTGCCAGCAGCTTGGCCAGGGTAAGGAACACCGGGGAGCTGTTTTTT

V gene: TRBV28
J gene: TRBJ2-2
clone size: .
D gene: TRBD1
CDR3 protein: CASSRDRGITGELFF
CDR3 DNA: TGTGCCAGCAGTCGGGACAGGGGAATTACTGGGGAGCTGTTTTTT

V gene: TRBV29-1
J gene: TRBJ1-2
clone size: .
D gene: .
CDR3 protein: CSVRGGAEAPYGYTF
CDR3 DNA: TGCAGCGTCCGCGGGGGGGCTGAGGCTCCCTATGGCTACACCTTC

V gene: TRBV10-3
J gene: TRBJ2-6
clone size: .
D gene: .
CDR3 protein: CAISVSSGANVLTF
CDR3 DNA: TGTGCCATCAGTGTTAGCTCTGGGGCCAACGTCCTGACTTTC

V gene: TRBV11-3
J gene: TRBJ2-1
clone size: .
D gene: TRBD2
CDR3 protein: CASSRAGGPGEQFF
CDR3 DNA: TGTGCCAGCAGCCGAGCGGGAGGGCCGGGTGAGCAGTTCTTC

V gene: TRBV5-1
J gene: TRBJ2-1
clone size: .
D gene: TRBD1
CDR3 protein: CASRIDRGRNNEQFF
CDR3 DNA: TGCGCCAGCAGAATCGACAGGGGGCGAAACAATGAGCAGTTCTTC

V gene: TRBV5-1
J gene: TRBJ2-7
clone size: .
D gene: TRBD1
CDR3 protein: CASSLAGTGLYEQYF
CDR3 DNA: TGCGCCAGCAGCTTGGCCGGGACAGGATTATACGAGCAGTACTTC

V gene: TRBV28
J gene: TRBJ2-2
clone size: .
D gene: TRBD1
CDR3 protein: CAARGQGPAGELFF
CDR3 DNA: TGTGCCGCCCGGGGACAGGGTCCCGCCGGGGAGCTGTTTTTT

V gene: TRBV6-5
J gene: TRBJ2-2
clone size: .
D gene: TRBD2
CDR3 protein: CASTIAGEGTGELFF
CDR3 DNA: TGTGCCAGCACAATAGCGGGAGAAGGTACCGGGGAGCTGTTTTTT

V gene: TRBV15
J gene: TRBJ2-7
clone size: .
D gene: TRBD2
CDR3 protein: CATSKDAGGYEQYF
CDR3 DNA: TGTGCCACCAGCAAGGACGCGGGAGGGTACGAGCAGTACTTC

V gene: TRBV19
J gene: TRBJ2-7
clone size: .
D gene: TRBD2
CDR3 protein: CASSMQLAGTYEQYF
CDR3 DNA: TGTGCCAGTAGTATGCAGCTAGCGGGAACCTACGAGCAGTACTTC

V gene: TRBV13
J gene: TRBJ2-3
clone size: once
D gene: TRBD2
CDR3 protein: CASSFKAGGRTDTQYF
CDR3 DNA: TGTGCCAGCAGCTTTAAGGCGGGAGGTAGAACAGATACGCAGTATTTT

V gene: TRBV14
J gene: TRBJ2-1
clone size: .
D gene: TRBD1
CDR3 protein: CASSLLPGTDPYNEQFF
CDR3 DNA: TGTGCCAGCAGCCTTCTCCCCGGGACAGATCCATACAATGAGCAGTTCTTC

V gene: TRBV15
J gene: TRBJ1-5
clone size: .
D gene: .
CDR3 protein: CATSRAGNQPQHF
CDR3 DNA: TGTGCCACCAGCAGAGCGGGCAATCAGCCCCAGCATTTT

V gene: TRBV7-2
J gene: TRBJ2-7
clone size: .
D gene: TRBD1
CDR3 protein: CASSFTGTGGYEQYF
CDR3 DNA: TGTGCCAGCAGCTTTACCGGGACAGGGGGCTACGAGCAGTACTTC

V gene: TRBV7-3
J gene: TRBJ2-3
clone size: once
D gene: .
CDR3 protein: CASSYRALTDTQYF
CDR3 DNA: TGTGCCAGCAGCTACAGGGCCCTCACAGATACGCAGTATTTT

V gene: TRBV21-1
J gene: TRBJ2-7
clone size: .
D gene: .
CDR3 protein: CASSKDSVLREQYF
CDR3 DNA: TGTGCCAGCAGCAAAGACTCGGTCCTCCGCGAGCAGTACTTC

V gene: TRBV5-4
J gene: TRBJ1-1
clone size: .
D gene: .
CDR3 protein: CASTLRGGKLMNTEAFF
CDR3 DNA: TGTGCCAGCACCCTCCGGGGGGGGAAACTTATGAACACTGAAGCTTTCTTT

V gene: TRBV5-6
J gene: TRBJ2-1
clone size: .
D gene: TRBD1
CDR3 protein: CASSLVGQGAESEQFF
CDR3 DNA: TGTGCCAGCAGCTTGGTAGGACAGGGGGCTGAAAGTGAGCAGTTCTTC

V gene: TRBV2
J gene: TRBJ2-1
clone size: .
D gene: TRBD2
CDR3 protein: CASNLLAGDNEQFF
CDR3 DNA: TGTGCCAGCAATCTGTTGGCGGGAGACAATGAGCAGTTCTTC

V gene: TRBV6-5
J gene: TRBJ2-7
clone size: .
D gene: TRBD1
CDR3 protein: CASSTGQGVSFEQYF
CDR3 DNA: TGTGCCAGCAGTACGGGACAGGGGGTCTCTTTCGAGCAGTACTTC

V gene: TRBV18
J gene: TRBJ1-1
clone size: .
D gene: TRBD1
CDR3 protein: CASSPAGQGLNTEAFF
CDR3 DNA: TGTGCCAGCTCACCAGCGGGACAGGGGTTGAACACTGAAGCTTTCTTT

V gene: TRBV7-2
J gene: TRBJ2-1
clone size: .
D gene: .
CDR3 protein: CASSTPQGPYYNEQFF
CDR3 DNA: TGTGCCAGCAGCACCCCACAGGGTCCCTATTACAATGAGCAGTTCTTC

V gene: TRBV5-3
J gene: TRBJ2-7
clone size: .
D gene: TRBD2
CDR3 protein: CARSLGTSGRASSYEQYF
CDR3 DNA: TGTGCCAGAAGCTTGGGGACTAGCGGGAGGGCAAGCTCCTACGAGCAGTACTTC

V gene: TRBV7-2
J gene: TRBJ2-4
clone size: .
D gene: TRBD2
CDR3 protein: CASSAGLPKNIQYF
CDR3 DNA: TGTGCCAGCAGCGCGGGACTACCGAAAAACATTCAGTACTTC